This T cell receptor beta chain was observed in a study of blood T cells in healthy people across ages. The wider study: The capture of about one barcoded beta molecule per two T cells was achieved by template switching. Study-level points and caveats: Both higher diversity and more naive CD4+ cells marked long-lived donors when set against aged donors.

Trimming cost V 2 bases and J 5 bases, with 15 bases left between them. Germline V gene lookup returns CDR1 SEHNR and CDR2 FQNEAQ (reference sequence). This CDR3 has 15 amino acids. Primers used in a second PCR of roughly 7 to 12 cycles were a sample-barcoded 5' primer and a J-beta primer mix. Unique molecular identifiers of 12 random nucleotides labeled each cDNA. TCRdb re-called the 5' RACE reads through MiXCR, storing one row per CDR3 protein. This sample has 790,000 or so distinct CDR3 sequences; 35% to 50% occur once, and the top ten carry around 18%. As for this clonotype: Its antigen remains unidentified.

In each sample, at least 7 million PBMCs were isolated. Sequenced: blood. This TCR came from a man of 80 years or more in good health. This chain connects TRBV7-9 to TRBJ2-5; the D gene is possibly TRBD1 (5 bases). CDR3 sequence: CASSLMDTYGETQYF. The CDR3 DNA sequence: TGTGCCAGCAGCTTAATGGACACCTATGGGGAGACCCAGTACTTC. Variable domain in full (rest from reference TRBV7-9 and TRBJ2-5): DTGVSQNPRHKITKRGQNVTFRCDPISEHNRLYWYRQTLGQGPEFLTYFQNEAQLEKSRLLSDRFSAERPKGSFSTLEIQRTEQGDSAMYLCASSLMDTYGETQYFGPGTRLLVL.